The 13 T cell receptor beta chains below were found in one sample sequenced in a study of shared clonotypes between healthy human individuals (TCRdb year 2020). Library preparation was by the immunoSEQ multiplex PCR assay. Imported from immuneACCESS, the table was reduced by TCRdb to in-frame sequences with V and J called. These copies leave out some clones; in studies compared against another copy, an unresolved V gene accounts for under half, and the cause of the remainder is not known. The sample includes about 480,000 clones, with 60% to 80% observed a single time. 12% of the sample comes from the top ten. Material: PBMCs. All receptors come from a middle-aged woman in good health. Some clones in this sample may be carry-over from other donors' samples.

In its sample, this clone was seen a few times. The V gene is TRBV19, the J gene TRBJ2-2; D may match TRBD1 or TRBD2 (5 bases each). Germline lookup yields CDR1 LNHDA and CDR2 SQIVND (reference sequence). The V gene lost 3 bases and the J gene lost 5 bases, with 16 bases spanning the gap. This CDR3 comprises 16 residues. CDR3: CASSMLPGPITGELFF. CDR3 nucleotide sequence: TGTGCCAGTAGTATGCTCCCGGGACCAATTACCGGGGAGCTGTTTTTT.

The chain links TRBV30 to TRBJ2-3, with D tentatively TRBD2 (5 bases). Germline V CDR1 and CDR2: GTSNPN, SVGIG (reference sequence). This CDR3 spans 15 amino acids. The V end was cut by 3 bases, the J end by 2 bases, with 15 bases between. DNA of the CDR3: TGTGCCTGGAGCCCCCCGGGATCCAACACAGATACGCAGTATTTT. Protein product: CAWSPPGSNTDTQYF. The whole variable domain, filled in from reference TRBV30 and TRBJ2-3, reads SQTIHQWPATLVQPVGSPLSLECTVEGTSNPNLYWYRQAAGRGLQLLFYSVGIGQISSEVPQNLSASRPQDRQFILSSKKLLLSDSGFYLCAWSPPGSNTDTQYFGPGTRLTVL.

The V gene is TRBV5-1, the J gene TRBJ1-1; possible D gene TRBD1, 6 bases. The CDR3 has 17 residues. With 0 bases removed from V and 4 bases from J, the gap between germline ends came to 19 bases. Germline V gives CDR1 SGHRS, CDR2 YFSETQ. CDR3 amino acids: CASSLVGTSPSGTEAFF. The DNA of the CDR3 is TGCGCCAGCAGCTTGGTAGGGACAAGTCCCTCGGGCACTGAAGCTTTCTTT.

J is TRBJ1-1 and V is TRBV9; D gene unclear. CDR1 is SGDLS and CDR2 is YYNGEE in the germline V gene. The CDR3 spans 14 residues. Trimming left V 4 bases short and J 1 base short, with 11 bases between. This chain's CDR3 is CASSRIESNTEAFF. As DNA, the CDR3 is TGTGCCAGCAGCAGAATCGAATCGAACACTGAAGCTTTCTTT.

The sample holds many counts of this clone. CDR3 sequence reads: CASSSGLIPYEQYF. Written as DNA, the CDR3 is TGTGCCAGCAGCTCCGGACTAATCCCCTACGAGCAGTACTTC. The gene calls are TRBV7-2 and TRBJ2-7; TRBD2 is a possible D gene (6 bases). Between the trimmed V and J ends, which lost 4 bases and 2 bases, there was a span of 12 bases. The CDR3 loop spans 14 amino acids. Germline CDR1 reads SGHTA; CDR2 reads FQGNSA.

About this clone: It may be a read error: a sequence one base away is much more abundant. V gene TRBV9 combines with J gene TRBJ2-7; 11 positions agree with TRBD2. The germline V gene encodes CDR1 SGDLS and CDR2 YYNGEE. J was trimmed by 4 bases and V by 4 bases; bases with no gene match: 4. The CDR3 extends over 14 amino acids. CDR3 nucleotides: TGTGCCAGCAGCCCGGGACTAGCGGAATACGAGCAGTACTTC. Protein: CASSPGLAEYEQYF.

The chain employs TRBV10-1 and TRBJ2-1, with a possible D match to TRBD2 (5 bases). Germline loops: CDR1 WNHNN, CDR2 SYGVQD (reference sequence). V was trimmed by 3 bases and J by 2 bases, leaving 11 bases between them. This CDR3 spans 15 amino acids. The CDR3 DNA follows: TGCGCCAGCAGTGAAAGCGGAGAGCCCTACAATGAGCAGTTCTTC. It codes for CASSESGEPYNEQFF.

The chain links TRBV28 to TRBJ2-5; 12 bases line up with TRBD2. The J segment lost 5 bases and the V segment lost 0 bases, leaving 7 bases of the junction unmatched. CDR3 length equals 17 residues. Germline V gene lookup returns CDR1 MDHEN and CDR2 SYDVKM. The CDR3 sequence is CASSLWTSGRRLETQYF. CDR3 DNA sequence: TGTGCCAGCAGTTTATGGACTAGCGGGAGAAGGTTGGAGACCCAGTACTTC.

The chain employs TRBV27 and TRBJ1-4; tentative D call: TRBD1 (6 bases). The CDR3 covers 17 residues. CDR1 MNHEY and CDR2 SMNVEV come from the germline V gene (reference sequence). V gave up 2 bases and J gave up 0 bases, with 13 bases separating them. The CDR3 DNA reads TGTGCCAGCAGTTTAGGGGGGGGCTGGGCAACTAATGAAAAACTGTTTTTT. It codes for CASSLGGGWATNEKLFF.

This clone was recorded many times. The chain uses TRBV7-2 and TRBJ2-1; a weak D match, TRBD2 (6 bases). This CDR3 comprises 17 residues. Germline V CDR1 and CDR2: SGHTA, FQGNSA. V lost 6 bases and J lost 0, with 18 bases in between. CDR3 sequence (DNA): TGTGCCAGCAGGGGACGTGGGACTGCACACTCCTACAATGAGCAGTTCTTC. Translating it yields CASRGRGTAHSYNEQFF.

The gene calls are TRBV19 and TRBJ2-7, with D tentatively TRBD2 (6 bases). This CDR3 spans 13 amino acids. Germline CDR1 is LNHDA and CDR2 is SQIVND (reference sequence). Deletions cut 5 bases from V and 7 bases from J, with 15 bases between. The CDR3 loop reads CASSARASGEQYF. CDR3 bases: TGTGCCAGTAGTGCCCGGGCCAGCGGGGAGCAGTACTTC.

The chain is built from TRBV10-3 and TRBJ2-7, with 8 positions matching TRBD1. V lost 2 bases and J lost 4; bases outside the gene matches: 7. Germline-derived CDR1 and CDR2 are ENHRY and SYGVKD. The CDR3 length is 15 residues. CDR3 DNA: TGTGCCATCAGTGAGAGTCACAGGGGGATGTACGAGCAGTACTTC. It codes for CAISESHRGMYEQYF.

The chain links TRBV9 to TRBJ2-7, with 10 bases aligning to TRBD2. Germline V lookup: CDR1 SGDLS, CDR2 YYNGEE. The trim removed 3 bases at V and 4 bases at J, leaving 7 bases unmatched. The CDR3 length is 15 residues. CDR3 sequence (DNA): TGTGCCAGCAGCGCGTCACTAGCGGGAAGATACGAGCAGTACTTC. Translation: CASSASLAGRYEQYF. Together with reference TRBV9 and TRBJ2-7, the CDR3 gives the full variable domain: DSGVTQTPKHLITATGQRVTLRCSPRSGDLSVYWYQQSLDQGLQFLIQYYNGEERAKGNILERFSAQQFPDLHSELNLSSLELGDSALYFCASSASLAGRYEQYFGPGTRLTVT.